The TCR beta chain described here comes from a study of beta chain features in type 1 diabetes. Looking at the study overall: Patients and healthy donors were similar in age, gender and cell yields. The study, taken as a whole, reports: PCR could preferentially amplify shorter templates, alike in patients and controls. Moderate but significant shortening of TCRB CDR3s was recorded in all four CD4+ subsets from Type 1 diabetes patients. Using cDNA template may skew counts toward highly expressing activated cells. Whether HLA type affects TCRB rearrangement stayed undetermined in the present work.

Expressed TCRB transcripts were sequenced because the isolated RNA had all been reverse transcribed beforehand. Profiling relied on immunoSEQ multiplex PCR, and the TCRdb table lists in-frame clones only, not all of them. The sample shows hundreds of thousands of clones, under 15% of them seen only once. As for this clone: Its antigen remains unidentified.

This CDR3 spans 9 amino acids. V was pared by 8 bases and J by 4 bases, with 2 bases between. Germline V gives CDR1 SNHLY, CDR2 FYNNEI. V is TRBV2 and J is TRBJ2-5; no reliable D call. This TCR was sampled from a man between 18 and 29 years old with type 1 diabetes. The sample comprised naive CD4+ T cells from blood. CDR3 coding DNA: TGTGCCAGCGGAGAGACCCAGTACTTC. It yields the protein CASGETQYF.